This record concerns one T cell receptor (beta chain) sequence. Its antigen is undetermined. The sample has other DNA sequences that encode this CDR3 too. The entirety of the isolated RNA underwent reverse transcription, so expressed TCRB transcripts were sequenced. Sequencing of naive, central memory and regulatory T cell samples gave an average of around 4 million reads. TCRdb's copy holds only in-frame clones and misses some; the assay was immunoSEQ multiplex PCR. The sample comprises about 160,000 clones, around 8.3% of which are singletons, and more than 0.5% rests with the top ten. The source of the sample is a study of beta chain features in type 1 diabetes. Broader study findings: Shorter TCRB CDR3s, moderately but significantly so, were found in Type 1 diabetes patients in all four CD4+ subsets. Whether TCRB rearrangement is influenced by HLA type was left unresolved in this analysis. Insertions were fewer and deletions more numerous at VDJ junctions in type 1 diabetes patients.

The sample was central memory CD4+ T cells from blood. This receptor was identified in a woman younger than 30 with type 1 diabetes.

CDR3 DNA sequence: TGTGCCAGCAGCCGAACTAGTCGGGAGACCCAGTACTTC. Protein: CASSRTSRETQYF. The V and J genes are TRBV6-5 and TRBJ2-5; D might be TRBD2 (5 bases). Trimming took 6 bases from V and 5 from J, leaving 13 bases between them. The CDR3 length is 13 residues. The V gene's germline CDR1 is MNHEY and CDR2 SVGAGI.